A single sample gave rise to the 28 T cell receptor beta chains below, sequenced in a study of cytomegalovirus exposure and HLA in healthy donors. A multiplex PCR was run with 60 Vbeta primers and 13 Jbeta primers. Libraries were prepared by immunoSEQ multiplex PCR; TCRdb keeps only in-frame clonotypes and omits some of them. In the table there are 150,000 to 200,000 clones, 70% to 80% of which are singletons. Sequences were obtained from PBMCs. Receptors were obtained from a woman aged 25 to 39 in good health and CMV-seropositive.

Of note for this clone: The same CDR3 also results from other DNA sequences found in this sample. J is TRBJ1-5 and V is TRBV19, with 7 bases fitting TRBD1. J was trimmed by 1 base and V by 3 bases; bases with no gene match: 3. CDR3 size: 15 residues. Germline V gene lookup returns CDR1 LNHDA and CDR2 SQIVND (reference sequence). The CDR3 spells CASSIDRESNQPQHF. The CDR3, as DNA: TGTGCCAGTAGTATTGACAGGGAGAGCAATCAGCCCCAGCATTTT.

This CDR3 is CASSKLGQGGTEAFF. For the CDR3, the DNA is TGTGCCAGCAGCAAGCTGGGACAGGGGGGCACTGAAGCTTTCTTT. The chain joins TRBV7-9 to TRBJ1-1; 11 bases fit TRBD1. The CDR3 contains 15 residues. With 5 bases clipped from V and 4 bases from J, the junction kept 6 bases outside the gene matches. Looked up from germline, CDR1 is SEHNR and CDR2 is FQNEAQ (reference sequence).

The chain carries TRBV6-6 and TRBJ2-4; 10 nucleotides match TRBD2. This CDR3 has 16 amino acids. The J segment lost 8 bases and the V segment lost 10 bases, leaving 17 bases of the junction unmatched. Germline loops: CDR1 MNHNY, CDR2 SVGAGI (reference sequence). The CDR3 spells CATSGASGRAKDIQYF. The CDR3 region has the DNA TGTGCCACTAGCGGGGCGAGCGGGAGGGCCAAGGACATTCAGTACTTC.

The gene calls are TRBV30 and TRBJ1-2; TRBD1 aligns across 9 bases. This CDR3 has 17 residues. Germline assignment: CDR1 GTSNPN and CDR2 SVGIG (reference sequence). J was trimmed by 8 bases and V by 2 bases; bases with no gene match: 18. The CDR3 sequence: CAWSTTGTGHRAGGYTF. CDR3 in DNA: TGTGCCTGGAGTACTACCGGGACAGGGCACCGCGCAGGGGGCTACACCTTC.

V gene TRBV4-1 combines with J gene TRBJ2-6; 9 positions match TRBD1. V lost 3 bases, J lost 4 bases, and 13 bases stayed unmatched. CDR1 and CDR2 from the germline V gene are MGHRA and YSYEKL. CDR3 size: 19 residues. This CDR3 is CASSHEDRGPGPGANVLTF. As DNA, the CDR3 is TGCGCCAGCAGCCACGAGGACAGGGGCCCGGGCCCCGGGGCCAACGTCCTGACTTTC.

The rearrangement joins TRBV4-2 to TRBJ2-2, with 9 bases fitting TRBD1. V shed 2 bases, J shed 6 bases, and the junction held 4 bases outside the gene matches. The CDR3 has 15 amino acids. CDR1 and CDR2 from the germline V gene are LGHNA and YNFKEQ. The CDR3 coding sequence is TGTGCCAGCAGCCAATCTCGACAGGGGGCCGGGGAGCTGTTTTTT. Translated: CASSQSRQGAGELFF.

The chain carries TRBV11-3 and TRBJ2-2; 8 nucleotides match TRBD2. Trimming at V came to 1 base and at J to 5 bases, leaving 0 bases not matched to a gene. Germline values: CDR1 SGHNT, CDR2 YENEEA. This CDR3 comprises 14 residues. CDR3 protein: CASSLGGGTGELFF. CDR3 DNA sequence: TGTGCCAGCAGCTTAGGCGGGGGGACCGGGGAGCTGTTTTTT.

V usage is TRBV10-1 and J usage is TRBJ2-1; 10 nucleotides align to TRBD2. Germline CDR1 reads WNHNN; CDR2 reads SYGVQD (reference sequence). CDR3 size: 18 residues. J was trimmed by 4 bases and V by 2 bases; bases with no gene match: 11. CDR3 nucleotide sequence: TGCGCCAGCAGTGAGGGCACTCTAGCGGGGGCCGCATACAATGAGCAGTTCTTC. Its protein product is CASSEGTLAGAAYNEQFF.

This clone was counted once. The CDR3 reads CASSSGRGRGQYF. The CDR3 DNA follows: TGTGCCAGCAGTTCGGGGCGGGGCCGAGGGCAGTACTTC. This chain uses TRBV27 with TRBJ2-7; a possible D gene is TRBD2 (6 bases). This CDR3 contains 13 residues. CDR1 is MNHEY and CDR2 is SMNVEV in the germline V gene (reference sequence). V lost 4 bases to trimming and J lost 9 bases, with 16 bases between them.

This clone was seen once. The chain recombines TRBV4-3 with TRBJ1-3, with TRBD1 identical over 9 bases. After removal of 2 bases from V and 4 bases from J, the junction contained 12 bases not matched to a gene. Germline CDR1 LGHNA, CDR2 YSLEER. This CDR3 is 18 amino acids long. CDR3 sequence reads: CASSQFGTGLAAGNTIYF. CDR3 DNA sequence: TGCGCCAGCAGCCAATTCGGGACAGGGCTAGCGGCGGGAAACACCATATATTTT.

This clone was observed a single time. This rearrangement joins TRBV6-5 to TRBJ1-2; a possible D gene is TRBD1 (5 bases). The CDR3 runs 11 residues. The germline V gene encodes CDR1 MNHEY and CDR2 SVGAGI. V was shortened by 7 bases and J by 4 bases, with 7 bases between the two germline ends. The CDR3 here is CASKQGYGYTF. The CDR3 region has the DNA TGTGCCAGCAAGCAGGGCTATGGCTACACCTTC.

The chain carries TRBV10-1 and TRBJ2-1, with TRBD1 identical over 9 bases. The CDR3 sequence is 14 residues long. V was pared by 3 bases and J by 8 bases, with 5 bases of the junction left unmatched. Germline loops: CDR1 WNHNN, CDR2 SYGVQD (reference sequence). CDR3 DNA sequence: TGCGCCAGCAGTGATGGGACAGGGTATTATGAGCAGTTCTTC. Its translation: CASSDGTGYYEQFF.

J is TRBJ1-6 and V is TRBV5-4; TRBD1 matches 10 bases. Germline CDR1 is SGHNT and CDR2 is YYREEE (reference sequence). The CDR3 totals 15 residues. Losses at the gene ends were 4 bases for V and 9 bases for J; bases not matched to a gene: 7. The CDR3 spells CASSQTGTGVSPLHF. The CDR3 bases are TGTGCCAGCAGCCAAACCGGGACAGGGGTTTCACCCCTCCACTTT.

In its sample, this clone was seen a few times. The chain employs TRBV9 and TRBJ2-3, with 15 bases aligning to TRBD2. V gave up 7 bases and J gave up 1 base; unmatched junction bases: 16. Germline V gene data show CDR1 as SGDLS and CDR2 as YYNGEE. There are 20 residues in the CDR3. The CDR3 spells CASEGTSGRLPLPGTDTQYF. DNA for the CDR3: TGTGCCAGCGAAGGGACTAGCGGGAGGCTACCGCTACCGGGCACAGATACGCAGTATTTT.

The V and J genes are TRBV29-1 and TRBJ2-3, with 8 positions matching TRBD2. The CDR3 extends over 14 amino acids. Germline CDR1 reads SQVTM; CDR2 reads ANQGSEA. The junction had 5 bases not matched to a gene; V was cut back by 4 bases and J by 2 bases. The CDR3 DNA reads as TGCAGCGTTGCTCGGGGGGGCGACACAGATACGCAGTATTTT. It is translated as CSVARGGDTDTQYF.

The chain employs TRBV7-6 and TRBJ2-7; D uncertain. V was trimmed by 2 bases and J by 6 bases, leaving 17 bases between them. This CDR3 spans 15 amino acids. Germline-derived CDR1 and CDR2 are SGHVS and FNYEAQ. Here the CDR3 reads CASSLLSAGQAEQYF. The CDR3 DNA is TGTGCCAGCAGCTTATTGTCCGCAGGTCAGGCCGAGCAGTACTTC.

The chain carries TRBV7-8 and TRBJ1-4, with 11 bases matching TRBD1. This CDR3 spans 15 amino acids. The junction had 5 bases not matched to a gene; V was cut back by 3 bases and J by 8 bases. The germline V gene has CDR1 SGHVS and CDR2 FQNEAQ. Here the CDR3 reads CASSLDRGQGEKLFF. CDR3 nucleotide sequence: TGTGCCAGCAGCTTGGACAGGGGGCAGGGGGAAAAACTGTTTTTT. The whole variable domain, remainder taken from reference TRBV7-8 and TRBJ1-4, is GAGVSQSPRYKVAKRGQDVALRCDPISGHVSLFWYQQALGQGPEFLTYFQNEAQLDKSGLPSDRFFAERPEGSVSTLKIQRTQQEDSAVYLCASSLDRGQGEKLFFGSGTQLSVL.

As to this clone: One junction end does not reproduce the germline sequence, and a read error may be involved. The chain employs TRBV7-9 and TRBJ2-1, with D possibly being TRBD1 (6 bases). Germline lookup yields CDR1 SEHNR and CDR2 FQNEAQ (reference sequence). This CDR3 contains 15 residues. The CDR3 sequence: CSSIGGETTYNEQFF. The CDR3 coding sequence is TGTTCCAGTATAGGGGGAGAAACGACCTACAATGAGCAGTTCTTC. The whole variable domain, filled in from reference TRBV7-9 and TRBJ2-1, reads DTGVSQNPRHKITKRGQNVTFRCDPISEHNRLYWYRQTLGQGPEFLTYFQNEAQLEKSRLLSDRFSAERPKGSFSTLEIQRTEQGDSAMYLCSSIGGETTYNEQFFGPGTRLTVL.

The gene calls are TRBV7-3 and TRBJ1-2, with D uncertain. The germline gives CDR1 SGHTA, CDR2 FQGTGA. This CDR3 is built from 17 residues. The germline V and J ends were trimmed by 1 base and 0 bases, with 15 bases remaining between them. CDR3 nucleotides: TGTGCCAGCAGCTTAAAGGCCCTAGTCGAGCCTAACTATGGCTACACCTTC. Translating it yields CASSLKALVEPNYGYTF.

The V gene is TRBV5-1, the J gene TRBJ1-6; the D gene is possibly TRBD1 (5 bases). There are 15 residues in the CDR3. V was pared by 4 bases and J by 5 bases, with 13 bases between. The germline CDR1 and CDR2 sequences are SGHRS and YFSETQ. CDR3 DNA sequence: TGCGCCAGCAGCCGAACCCAGGGTGATAATTCACCCCTCCACTTT. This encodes CASSRTQGDNSPLHF.

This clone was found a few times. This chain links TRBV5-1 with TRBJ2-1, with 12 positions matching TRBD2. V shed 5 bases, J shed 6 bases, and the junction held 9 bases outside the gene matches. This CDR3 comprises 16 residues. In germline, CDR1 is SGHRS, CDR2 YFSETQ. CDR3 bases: TGCGCCAGCAGTAAATGGACTAGCGGGAAAAGCAATGAGCAGTTCTTC. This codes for CASSKWTSGKSNEQFF.

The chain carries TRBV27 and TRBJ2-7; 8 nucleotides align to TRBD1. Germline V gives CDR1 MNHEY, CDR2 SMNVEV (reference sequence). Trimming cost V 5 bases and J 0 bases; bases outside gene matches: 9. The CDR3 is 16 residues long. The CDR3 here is CASSVGQVPISYEQYF. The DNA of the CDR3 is TGTGCCAGCAGTGTGGGACAGGTGCCCATCTCCTACGAGCAGTACTTC.

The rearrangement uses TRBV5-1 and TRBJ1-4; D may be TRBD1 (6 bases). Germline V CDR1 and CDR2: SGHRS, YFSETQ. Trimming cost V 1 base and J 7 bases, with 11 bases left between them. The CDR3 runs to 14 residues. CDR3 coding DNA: TGCGCCAGCAGCTTGACAGGGACACTTGAAAAACTGTTTTTT. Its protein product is CASSLTGTLEKLFF.

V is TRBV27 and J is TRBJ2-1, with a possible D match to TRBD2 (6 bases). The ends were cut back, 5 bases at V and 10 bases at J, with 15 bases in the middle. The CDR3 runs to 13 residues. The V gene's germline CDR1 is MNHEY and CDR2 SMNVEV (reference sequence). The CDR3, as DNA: TGTGCCAGCAGTCTACTCCGGGAGACCGAGCAGTTCTTC. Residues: CASSLLRETEQFF.

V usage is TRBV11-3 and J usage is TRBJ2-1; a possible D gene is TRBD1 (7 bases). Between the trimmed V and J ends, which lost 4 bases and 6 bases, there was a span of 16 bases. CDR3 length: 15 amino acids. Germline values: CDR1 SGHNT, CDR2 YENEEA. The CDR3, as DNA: TGTGCCAGCAGCTCAACAGGGGAGGTCGGCAATGAGCAGTTCTTC. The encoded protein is CASSSTGEVGNEQFF.

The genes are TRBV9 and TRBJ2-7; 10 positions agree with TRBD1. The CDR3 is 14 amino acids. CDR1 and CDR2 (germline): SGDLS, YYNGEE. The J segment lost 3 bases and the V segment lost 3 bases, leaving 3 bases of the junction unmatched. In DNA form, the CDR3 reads TGTGCCAGCAGCGCCCGGGACAGGGGCTACGAGCAGTACTTC. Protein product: CASSARDRGYEQYF.

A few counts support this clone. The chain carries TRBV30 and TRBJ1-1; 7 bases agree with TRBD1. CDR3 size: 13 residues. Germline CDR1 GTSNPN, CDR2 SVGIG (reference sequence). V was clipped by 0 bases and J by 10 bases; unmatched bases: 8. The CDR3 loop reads CAWSVEGAGVAFF. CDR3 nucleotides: TGTGCCTGGAGTGTCGAGGGGGCTGGTGTAGCTTTCTTT.

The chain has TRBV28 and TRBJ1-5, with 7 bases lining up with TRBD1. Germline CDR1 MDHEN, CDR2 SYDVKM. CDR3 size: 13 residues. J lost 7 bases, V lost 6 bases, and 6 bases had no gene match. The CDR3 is CASRTGIGQPQHF. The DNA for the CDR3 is TGTGCCAGCAGGACAGGGATCGGACAGCCCCAGCATTTT.